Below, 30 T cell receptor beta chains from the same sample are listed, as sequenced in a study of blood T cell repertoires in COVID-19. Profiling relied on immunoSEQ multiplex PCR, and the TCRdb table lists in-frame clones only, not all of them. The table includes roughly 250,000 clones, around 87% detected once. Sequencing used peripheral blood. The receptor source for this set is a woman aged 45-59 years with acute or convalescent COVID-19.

CDR3 protein: CAWSVVGGSGSPLHF. CDR3 sequence (DNA): TGTGCCTGGAGTGTAGTGGGGGGATCGGGTTCACCCCTCCACTTT. V and J are TRBV30 and TRBJ1-6; D possibly corresponds to TRBD1 (5 bases). Germline CDR1 and CDR2: GTSNPN and SVGIG (reference sequence). The CDR3 is 15 residues long. V lost 0 bases and J 9 bases, leaving 15 bases between the germline ends.

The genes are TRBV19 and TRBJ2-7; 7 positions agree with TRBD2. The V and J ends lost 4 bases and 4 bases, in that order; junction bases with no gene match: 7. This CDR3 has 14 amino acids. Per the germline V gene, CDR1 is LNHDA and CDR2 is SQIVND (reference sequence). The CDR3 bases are TGTGCCAGTAGTAACGGGGGGATTGTATACGAGCAGTACTTC. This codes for CASSNGGIVYEQYF. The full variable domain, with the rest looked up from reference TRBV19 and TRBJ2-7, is DGGITQSPKYLFRKEGQNVTLSCEQNLNHDAMYWYRQDPGQGLRLIYYSQIVNDFQKGDIAEGYSVSREKKESFPLTVTSAQKNPTAFYLCASSNGGIVYEQYFGPGTRLTVT.

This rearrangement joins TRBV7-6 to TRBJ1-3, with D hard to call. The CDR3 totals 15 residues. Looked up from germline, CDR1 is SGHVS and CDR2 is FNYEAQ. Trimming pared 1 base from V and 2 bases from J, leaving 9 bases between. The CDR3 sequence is CASSLGPDTGNTIYF. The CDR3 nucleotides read TGTGCCAGCAGCTTAGGTCCAGACACTGGAAACACCATATATTTT.

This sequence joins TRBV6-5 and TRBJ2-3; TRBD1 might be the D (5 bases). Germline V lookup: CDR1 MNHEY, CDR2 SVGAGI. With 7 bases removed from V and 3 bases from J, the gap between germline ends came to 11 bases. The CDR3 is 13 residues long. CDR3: CASIPPGTDTQYF. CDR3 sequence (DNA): TGTGCCAGCATTCCGCCAGGGACAGATACGCAGTATTTT.

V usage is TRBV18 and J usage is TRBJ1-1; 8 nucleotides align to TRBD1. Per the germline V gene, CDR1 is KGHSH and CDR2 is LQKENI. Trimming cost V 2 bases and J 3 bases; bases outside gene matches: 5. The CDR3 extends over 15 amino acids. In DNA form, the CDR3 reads TGTGCCAGCTCACCAACAGGGGGGGAGGACACTGAAGCTTTCTTT. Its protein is CASSPTGGEDTEAFF. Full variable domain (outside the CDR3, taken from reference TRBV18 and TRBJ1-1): NAGVMQNPRHLVRRRGQEARLRCSPMKGHSHVYWYRQLPEEGLKFMVYLQKENIIDESGMPKERFSAEFPKEGPSILRIQQVVRGDSAAYFCASSPTGGEDTEAFFGQGTRLTVV.

CDR3 sequence reads: CASSQSGNTEAFF. Written as DNA, the CDR3 is TGTGCCAGCAGCCAGTCAGGGAACACTGAAGCTTTCTTT. J is TRBJ1-1 and V is TRBV3-1 (or the pseudogene TRBV3-2); D uncertain. Per the germline V gene, CDR1 is LGHDT and CDR2 is YNNKEL (reference sequence). Trimming removed 3 bases at V and 1 base at J, with 6 bases between. This CDR3 contains 13 residues.

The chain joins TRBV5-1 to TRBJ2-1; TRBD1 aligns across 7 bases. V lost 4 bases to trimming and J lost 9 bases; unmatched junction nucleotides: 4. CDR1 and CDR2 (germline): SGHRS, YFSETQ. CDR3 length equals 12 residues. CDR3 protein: CASSDGQAEQFF. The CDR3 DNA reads TGCGCCAGCAGCGACGGACAGGCTGAGCAGTTCTTC.

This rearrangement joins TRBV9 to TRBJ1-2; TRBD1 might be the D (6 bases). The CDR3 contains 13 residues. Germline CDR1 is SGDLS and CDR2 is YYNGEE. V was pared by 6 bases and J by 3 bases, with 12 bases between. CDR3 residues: CASTHRDHYGYTF. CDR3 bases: TGTGCCAGCACCCACAGGGATCACTATGGCTACACCTTC. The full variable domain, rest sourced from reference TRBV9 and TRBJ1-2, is DSGVTQTPKHLITATGQRVTLRCSPRSGDLSVYWYQQSLDQGLQFLIQYYNGEERAKGNILERFSAQQFPDLHSELNLSSLELGDSALYFCASTHRDHYGYTFGSGTRLTVV.

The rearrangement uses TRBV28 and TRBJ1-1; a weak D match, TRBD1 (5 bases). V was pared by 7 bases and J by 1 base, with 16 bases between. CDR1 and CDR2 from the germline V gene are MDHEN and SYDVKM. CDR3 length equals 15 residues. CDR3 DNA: TGTGCCAGCACAACTCCAGCGGGGGGGAACACTGAAGCTTTCTTT. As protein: CASTTPAGGNTEAFF.

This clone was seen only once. The CDR3 coding sequence is TGCGCCAGCAGCTCCCGACAGAGTGGGGTCTTCACCCTCCACTTT. It yields the protein CASSSRQSGVFTLHF. The V call is TRBV5-1, the J call TRBJ1-6; D perhaps matches TRBD1 (5 bases). Germline V lookup: CDR1 SGHRS, CDR2 YFSETQ. The CDR3 length is 15 residues. With 3 bases removed from V and 14 bases from J, the gap between germline ends came to 21 bases.

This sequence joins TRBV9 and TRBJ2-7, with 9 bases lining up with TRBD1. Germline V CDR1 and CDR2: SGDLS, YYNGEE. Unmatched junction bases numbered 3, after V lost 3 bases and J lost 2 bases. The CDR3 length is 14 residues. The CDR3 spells CASSEGQGTYEQYF. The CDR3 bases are TGTGCCAGCAGCGAGGGACAGGGAACCTACGAGCAGTACTTC.

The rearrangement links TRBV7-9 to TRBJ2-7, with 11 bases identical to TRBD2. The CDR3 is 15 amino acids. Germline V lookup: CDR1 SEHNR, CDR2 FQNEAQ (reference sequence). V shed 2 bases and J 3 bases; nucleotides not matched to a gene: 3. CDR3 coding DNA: TGTGCCAGCAGCTTATTAACTAGCGGGAGCTACGAGCAGTACTTC. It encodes CASSLLTSGSYEQYF. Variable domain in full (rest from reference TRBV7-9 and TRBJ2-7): DTGVSQNPRHKITKRGQNVTFRCDPISEHNRLYWYRQTLGQGPEFLTYFQNEAQLEKSRLLSDRFSAERPKGSFSTLEIQRTEQGDSAMYLCASSLLTSGSYEQYFGPGTRLTVT.

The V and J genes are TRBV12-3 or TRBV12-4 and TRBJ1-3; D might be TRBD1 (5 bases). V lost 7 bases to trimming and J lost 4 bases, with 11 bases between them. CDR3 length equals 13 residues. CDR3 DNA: TGTGCCAGCATGGGGGGTTACGGAAACACCATATATTTT. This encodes CASMGGYGNTIYF.

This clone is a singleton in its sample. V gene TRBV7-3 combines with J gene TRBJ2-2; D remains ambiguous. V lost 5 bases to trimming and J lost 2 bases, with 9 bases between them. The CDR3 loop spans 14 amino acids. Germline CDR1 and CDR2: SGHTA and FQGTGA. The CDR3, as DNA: TGTGCCAGCAGCGCCAACAGAAACACCGGGGAGCTGTTTTTT. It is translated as CASSANRNTGELFF.

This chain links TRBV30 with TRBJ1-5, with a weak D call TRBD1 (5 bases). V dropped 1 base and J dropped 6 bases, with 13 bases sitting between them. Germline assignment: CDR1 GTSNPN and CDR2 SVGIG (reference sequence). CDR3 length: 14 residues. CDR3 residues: CAWSGTGFGQPQHF. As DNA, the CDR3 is TGTGCCTGGAGTGGAACAGGATTTGGTCAGCCCCAGCATTTT.

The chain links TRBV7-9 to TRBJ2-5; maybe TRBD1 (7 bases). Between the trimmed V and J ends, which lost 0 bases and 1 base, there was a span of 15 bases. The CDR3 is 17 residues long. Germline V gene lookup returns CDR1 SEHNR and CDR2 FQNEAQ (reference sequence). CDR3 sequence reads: CASSLARQEGAQETQYF. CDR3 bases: TGTGCCAGCAGCTTAGCAAGACAGGAGGGGGCCCAAGAGACCCAGTACTTC.

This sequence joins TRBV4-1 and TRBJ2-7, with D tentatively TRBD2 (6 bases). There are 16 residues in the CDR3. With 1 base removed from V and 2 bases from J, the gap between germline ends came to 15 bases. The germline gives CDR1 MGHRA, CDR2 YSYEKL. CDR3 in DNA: TGCGCCAGCAGCCAAGGTTCCGGACGGAGGGCCTACGAGCAGTACTTC. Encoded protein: CASSQGSGRRAYEQYF.

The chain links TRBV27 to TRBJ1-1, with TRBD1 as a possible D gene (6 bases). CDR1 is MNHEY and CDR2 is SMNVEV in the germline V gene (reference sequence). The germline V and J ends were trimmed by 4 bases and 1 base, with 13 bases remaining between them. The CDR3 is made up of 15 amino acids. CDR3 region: CASSSPGQTNTEAFF. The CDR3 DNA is TGTGCCAGCAGTTCCCCCGGACAGACGAACACTGAAGCTTTCTTT.

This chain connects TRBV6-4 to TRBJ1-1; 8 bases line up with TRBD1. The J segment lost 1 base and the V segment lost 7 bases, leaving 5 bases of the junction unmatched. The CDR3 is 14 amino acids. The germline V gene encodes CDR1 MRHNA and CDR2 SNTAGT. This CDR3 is CASKNDRGNTEAFF. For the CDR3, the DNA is TGTGCCAGCAAGAATGACAGGGGGAACACTGAAGCTTTCTTT.

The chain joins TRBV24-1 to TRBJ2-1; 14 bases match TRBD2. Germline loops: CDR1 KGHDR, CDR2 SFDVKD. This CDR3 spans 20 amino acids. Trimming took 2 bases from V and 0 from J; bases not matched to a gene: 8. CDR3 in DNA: TGTGCCACCAGTGATTCGGGACTAGCGGGAGTACTAACCTCCTACAATGAGCAGTTCTTC. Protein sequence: CATSDSGLAGVLTSYNEQFF.

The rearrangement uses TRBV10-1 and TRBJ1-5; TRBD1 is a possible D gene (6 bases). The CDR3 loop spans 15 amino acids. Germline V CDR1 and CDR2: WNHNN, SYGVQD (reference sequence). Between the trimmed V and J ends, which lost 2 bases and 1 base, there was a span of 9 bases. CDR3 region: CASSEHQGSNQPQHF. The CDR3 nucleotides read TGCGCCAGCAGTGAGCATCAGGGGAGCAATCAGCCCCAGCATTTT.

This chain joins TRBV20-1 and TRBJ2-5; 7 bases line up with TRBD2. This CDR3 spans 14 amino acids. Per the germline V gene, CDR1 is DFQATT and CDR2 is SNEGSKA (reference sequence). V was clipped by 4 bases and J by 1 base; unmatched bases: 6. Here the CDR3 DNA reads TGCAGTGCTATTGAGGGAGGGACCCAAGAGACCCAGTACTTC. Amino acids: CSAIEGGTQETQYF.

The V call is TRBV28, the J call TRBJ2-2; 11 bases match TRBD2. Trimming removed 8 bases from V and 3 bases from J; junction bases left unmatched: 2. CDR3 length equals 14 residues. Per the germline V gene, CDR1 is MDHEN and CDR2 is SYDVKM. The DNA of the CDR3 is TGTGCCAGCGTACTAGCGGGGGACACCGGGGAGCTGTTTTTT. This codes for CASVLAGDTGELFF.

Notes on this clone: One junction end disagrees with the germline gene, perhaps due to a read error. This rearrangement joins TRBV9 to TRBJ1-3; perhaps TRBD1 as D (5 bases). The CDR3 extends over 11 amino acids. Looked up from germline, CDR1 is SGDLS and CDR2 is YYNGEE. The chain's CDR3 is CASSVGPGLNF. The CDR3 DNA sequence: TGTGCCAGCAGCGTAGGCCCAGGGTTGAATTTT.

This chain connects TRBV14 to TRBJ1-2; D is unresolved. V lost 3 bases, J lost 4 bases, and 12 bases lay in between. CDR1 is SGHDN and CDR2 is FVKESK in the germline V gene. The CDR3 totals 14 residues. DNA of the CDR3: TGTGCCAGCAGCCAGAGGAACCTCCGCTATGGCTACACCTTC. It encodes CASSQRNLRYGYTF. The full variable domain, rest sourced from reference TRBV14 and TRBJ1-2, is EAGVTQFPSHSVIEKGQTVTLRCDPISGHDNLYWYRRVMGKEIKFLLHFVKESKQDESGMPNNRFLAERTGGTYSTLKVQPAELEDSGVYFCASSQRNLRYGYTFGSGTRLTVV.

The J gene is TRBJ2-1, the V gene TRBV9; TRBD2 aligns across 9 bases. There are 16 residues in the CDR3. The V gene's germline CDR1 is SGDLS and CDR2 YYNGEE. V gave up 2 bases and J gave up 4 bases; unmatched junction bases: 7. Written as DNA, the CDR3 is TGTGCCAGCAGCGTGAGCGGGGGGAAGGGGTACAATGAGCAGTTCTTC. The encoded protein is CASSVSGGKGYNEQFF.

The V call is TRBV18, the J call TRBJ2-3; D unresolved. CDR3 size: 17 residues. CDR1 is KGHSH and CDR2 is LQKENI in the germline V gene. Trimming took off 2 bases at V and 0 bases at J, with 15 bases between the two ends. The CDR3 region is CASSPTPRPTSTDTQYF. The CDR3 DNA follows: TGTGCCAGCTCACCAACGCCCCGCCCGACTAGCACAGATACGCAGTATTTT. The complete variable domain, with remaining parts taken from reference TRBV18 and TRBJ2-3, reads NAGVMQNPRHLVRRRGQEARLRCSPMKGHSHVYWYRQLPEEGLKFMVYLQKENIIDESGMPKERFSAEFPKEGPSILRIQQVVRGDSAAYFCASSPTPRPTSTDTQYFGPGTRLTVL.

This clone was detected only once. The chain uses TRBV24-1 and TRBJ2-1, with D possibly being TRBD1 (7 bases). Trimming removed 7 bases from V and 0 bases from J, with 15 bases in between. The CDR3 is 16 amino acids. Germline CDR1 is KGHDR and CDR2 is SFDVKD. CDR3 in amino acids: CATRSGGTYSYNEQFF. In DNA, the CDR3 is TGTGCCACCAGGTCAGGGGGGACTTACTCCTACAATGAGCAGTTCTTC.

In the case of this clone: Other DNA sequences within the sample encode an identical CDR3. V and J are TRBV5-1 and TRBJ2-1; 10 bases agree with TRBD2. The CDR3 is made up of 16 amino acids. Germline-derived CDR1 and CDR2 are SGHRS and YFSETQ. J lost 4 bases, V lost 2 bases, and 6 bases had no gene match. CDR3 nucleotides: TGCGCCAGCAGCTTAGCTCCTAGCGGGAGTTACAATGAGCAGTTCTTC. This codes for CASSLAPSGSYNEQFF.

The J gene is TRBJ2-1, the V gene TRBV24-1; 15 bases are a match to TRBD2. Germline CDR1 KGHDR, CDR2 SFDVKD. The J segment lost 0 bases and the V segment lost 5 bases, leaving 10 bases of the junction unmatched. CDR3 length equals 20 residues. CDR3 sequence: CATSVRPGLAGGSSYNEQFF. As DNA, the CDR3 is TGTGCCACCAGTGTCCGACCGGGACTAGCGGGGGGAAGCTCCTACAATGAGCAGTTCTTC.